This entry describes one T cell receptor beta chain. The specificity of this receptor is unknown. No base qualities exist here, and no much larger clone lies one base off it. This record belongs to a study of blood T cell repertoires in COVID-19 (dated by TCRdb to 2018 to 2021). Turning to the overall study: Samples from collaborators originated in the United States, Italy and Spain and spanned both the acute and convalescent phases of COVID-19. The sample metadata nearly always contained a de-identified subject ID, COVID-19 status, age in years and sex. HLA class I and class II types, where available, came from metadata supplied by the sample provider rather than from assay-based typing. The dataset comprised deeply sampled blood TCRbeta repertoires from subjects exposed to, actively infected with, or recovered from COVID-19. Samples came from the ongoing ImmuneRACE study (first 160 participants) plus 1,254 subjects from 6 global collaborators. The material from the prospective study consisted of cDNA or gDNA derived from T cells, B-cell-depleted T cells, or PBMCs. A freely available public database, intended as a resource for researchers studying the immune response to SARS-CoV-2, is where the repertoires were released. Study-wide findings and limitations: How much clinical and demographic metadata was included differed by source and by participant, and the metadata was provided uncurated.

In Seattle, one collaborating source enrolled patients while the infection was active and tracked those patients longitudinally over the course of disease. Each collaborating institution followed its own protocols to collect whole blood in K2EDTA tubes. For TCRbeta analysis, collaborators shipped samples in one of three forms: frozen whole blood, isolated PBMCs, or DNA extracted from either of those sample types. V is reduced by 4 bases and J by 5 bases, leaving a spacing of 18 bases between them. The CDR3 runs 15 residues from the cysteine to the phenylalanine. The sequence is cut down to CDR3 DNA, 45 bases in frame from base 1. Per the germline V gene (reference sequence), LGHDT is the CDR1 and YNNKEL is the CDR2. The immunoSEQ Assay, a bias-controlled multiplex PCR, was used to amplify TCRbeta CDR3 regions from genomic DNA. Per the authors' processing: Nucleated cell counts per sample were estimated from amplification of reference gene primers within the assay. To quantify the absolute abundance of each unique TCRbeta CDR3 rearrangement, sequence reads were collapsed and filtered. Productive Simpson clonality was computed per sample as the square root of Simpson's diversity index over productive rearrangements. This is the immuneACCESS table as TCRdb keeps it, with only in-frame sequences that have V and J called. A part of the clones is gone; compared with another copy, unresolved V genes explain less than half, and the rest is unexplained. The V and J calls and the clone size are those of that table, but D and trimming were determined from the DNA. The sample data list 250,000 to 350,000 clones, and 80% to 90% of these were observed just once. The ten largest clonotypes hold 6.3% of the sample.

The sequence came from a woman in her fifties or sixties with COVID-19, enrolled during active disease. This receptor chain uses TRBV3-1 (or the pseudogene TRBV3-2) and TRBJ2-7, and TRBD2 may be the D gene, going by 7 matching bases. The sample consisted of peripheral blood. The CDR3 has the sequence CASSREGEGYDEQYF. The DNA is TGTGCCAGCAGCCGAGAGGGGGAGGGCTATGACGAGCAGTACTTC.